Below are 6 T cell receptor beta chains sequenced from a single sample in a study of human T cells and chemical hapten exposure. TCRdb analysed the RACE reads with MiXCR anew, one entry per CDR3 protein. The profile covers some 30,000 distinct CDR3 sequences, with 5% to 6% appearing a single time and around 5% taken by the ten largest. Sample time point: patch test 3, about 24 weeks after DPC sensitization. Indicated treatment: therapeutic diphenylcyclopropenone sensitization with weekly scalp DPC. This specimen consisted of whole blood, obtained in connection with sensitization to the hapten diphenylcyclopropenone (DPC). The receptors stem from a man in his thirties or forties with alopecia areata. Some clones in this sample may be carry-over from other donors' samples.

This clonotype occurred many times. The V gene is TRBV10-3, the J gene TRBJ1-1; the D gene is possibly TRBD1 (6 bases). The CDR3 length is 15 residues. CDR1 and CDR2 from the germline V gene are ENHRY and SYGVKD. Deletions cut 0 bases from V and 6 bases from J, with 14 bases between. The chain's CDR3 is CAISESPGEGAEAFF. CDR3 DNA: TGTGCCATCAGTGAGTCACCCGGGGAGGGGGCTGAAGCTTTCTTT.

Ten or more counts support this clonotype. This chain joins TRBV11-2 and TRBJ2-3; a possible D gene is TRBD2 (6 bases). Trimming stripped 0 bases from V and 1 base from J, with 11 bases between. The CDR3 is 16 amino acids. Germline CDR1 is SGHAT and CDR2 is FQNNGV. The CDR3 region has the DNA TGTGCCAGCAGCTTAGATTCGGGAGTTGGCACAGATACGCAGTATTTT. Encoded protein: CASSLDSGVGTDTQYF.

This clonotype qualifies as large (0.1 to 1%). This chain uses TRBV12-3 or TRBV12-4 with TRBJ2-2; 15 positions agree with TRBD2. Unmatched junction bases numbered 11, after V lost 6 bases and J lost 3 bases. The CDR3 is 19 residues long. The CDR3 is CASRVLGTSGGRDTGELFF. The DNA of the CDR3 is TGTGCCAGCAGGGTTCTCGGGACTAGCGGGGGGCGGGACACCGGGGAGCTGTTTTTT.

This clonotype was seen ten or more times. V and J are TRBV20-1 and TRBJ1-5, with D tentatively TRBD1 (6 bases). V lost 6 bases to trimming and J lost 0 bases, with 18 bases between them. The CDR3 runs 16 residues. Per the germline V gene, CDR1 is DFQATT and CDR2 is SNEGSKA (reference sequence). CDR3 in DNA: TGCAGTGCCGCAATGGGCCGGACAGATAGCAATCAGCCCCAGCATTTT. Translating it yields CSAAMGRTDSNQPQHF.

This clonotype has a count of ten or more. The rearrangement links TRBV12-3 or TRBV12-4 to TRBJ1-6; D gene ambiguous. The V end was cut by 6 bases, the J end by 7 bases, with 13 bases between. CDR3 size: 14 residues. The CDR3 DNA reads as TGTGCCAGCAGGAGACTGTCGTTCAATTCACCCCTCCACTTT. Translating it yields CASRRLSFNSPLHF.

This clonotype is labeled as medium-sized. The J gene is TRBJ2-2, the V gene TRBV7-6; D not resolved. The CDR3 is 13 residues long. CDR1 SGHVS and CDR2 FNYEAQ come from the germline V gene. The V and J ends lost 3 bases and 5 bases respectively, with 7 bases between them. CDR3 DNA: TGTGCCAGCAGCTTCGGCCAAACCGGGGAGCTGTTTTTT. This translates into CASSFGQTGELFF.